Each of the 28 T cell receptor beta chains below was sequenced from the same sample in a study of blood T cell repertoires in COVID-19. The protocol was immunoSEQ multiplex PCR, while the TCRdb copy is restricted to in-frame clones and leaves out a portion. The table has around 110,000 clones, 90% seen once. Sequenced input: peripheral blood. The receptors come from a human donor with active COVID-19. The donor label of this sample is uncertain.

This rearrangement joins TRBV7-9 to TRBJ1-4; D possibly corresponds to TRBD1 (5 bases). V lost 4 bases and J 1 base, leaving 16 bases between the germline ends. Per the germline V gene, CDR1 is SEHNR and CDR2 is FQNEAQ (reference sequence). The CDR3 covers 17 residues. In nucleotides, the CDR3 is TGTGCCAGCAGCTCCTACGGCGGGGGGAAAACTAATGAAAAACTGTTTTTT. It codes for CASSSYGGGKTNEKLFF.

This chain uses TRBV11-2 with TRBJ2-3, with D possibly being TRBD2 (6 bases). V was trimmed by 0 bases and J by 4 bases, leaving 8 bases between them. In germline, CDR1 is SGHAT, CDR2 FQNNGV. CDR3 length equals 14 residues. This CDR3 reads CASSLELAADTQYF. DNA for the CDR3: TGTGCCAGCAGCTTAGAACTAGCCGCAGATACGCAGTATTTT.

The rearrangement joins TRBV19 to TRBJ2-1, with 7 bases lining up with TRBD2. The V gene's germline CDR1 is LNHDA and CDR2 SQIVND (reference sequence). Germline trimming cut 3 bases from V and 10 bases from J; bases unmatched to any gene: 12. The CDR3 contains 15 residues. This CDR3 is CASSMKASGRGEQFF. In DNA form, the CDR3 reads TGTGCCAGTAGTATGAAGGCTAGCGGAAGAGGGGAGCAGTTCTTC. Drawing the rest from reference TRBV19 and TRBJ2-1, the complete variable domain is DGGITQSPKYLFRKEGQNVTLSCEQNLNHDAMYWYRQDPGQGLRLIYYSQIVNDFQKGDIAEGYSVSREKKESFPLTVTSAQKNPTAFYLCASSMKASGRGEQFFGPGTRLTVL.

This clone was found many times. The chain has TRBV7-9 and TRBJ2-7; a weak D match, TRBD2 (6 bases). The CDR3 runs to 13 residues. Trimming pared 8 bases from V and 0 bases from J, leaving 11 bases between. Germline CDR1 reads SEHNR; CDR2 reads FQNEAQ (reference sequence). The CDR3 DNA reads as TGTGCCAGCGGGATAGCGGTCTCCTACGAGCAGTACTTC. Amino acids: CASGIAVSYEQYF.

The rearrangement joins TRBV5-4 to TRBJ1-1; D may be TRBD1 (5 bases). The ends were cut back, 4 bases at V and 0 bases at J, with 10 bases in the middle. Germline loops: CDR1 SGHNT, CDR2 YYREEE (reference sequence). The CDR3 totals 14 residues. The CDR3 reads CASSRDFMNTEAFF. The CDR3 nucleotides are TGTGCCAGCAGCCGGGACTTTATGAACACTGAAGCTTTCTTT.

The CDR3 nucleotides are TGTGCCAGCAGCTTAGGGACAATAGGTATTGAGACCCAGTACTTC. Encoded protein: CASSLGTIGIETQYF. V usage is TRBV7-2 and J usage is TRBJ2-5; D might be TRBD1 (5 bases). This CDR3 is 15 amino acids long. V shed 1 base and J shed 5 bases, with 14 bases lying between them. Germline V gene data show CDR1 as SGHTA and CDR2 as FQGNSA.

In its sample, this clone was seen once. The rearrangement joins TRBV4-3 to TRBJ1-2; perhaps TRBD1 as D (6 bases). V lost 0 bases, J lost 7 bases, and 9 bases lay in between. The CDR3 covers 13 residues. Per germline, CDR1 LGHNA and CDR2 YSLEER. CDR3 nucleotides: TGCGCCAGCAGCCAAGATCAGGGGCTTGGCTACACCTTC. Translating it yields CASSQDQGLGYTF.

This sequence joins TRBV4-3 and TRBJ2-7, with a weak D call TRBD1 (5 bases). The CDR3 runs to 16 residues. V lost 0 bases, J lost 1 base, and 13 bases lay in between. From germline, CDR1 is LGHNA and CDR2 YSLEER. The CDR3 region is CASSQEQASPSYEQYF. CDR3 DNA: TGCGCCAGCAGCCAAGAACAGGCCTCTCCTTCCTACGAGCAGTACTTC.

Only one count was recorded for this clone. V gene TRBV9 combines with J gene TRBJ2-4; 11 bases line up with TRBD1. Trimming at V came to 4 bases and at J to 5 bases, leaving 5 bases not matched to a gene. Germline lookup yields CDR1 SGDLS and CDR2 YYNGEE. This CDR3 has 15 residues. The CDR3 DNA is TGTGCCAGCAGCAGGACAGGGGGCGCTGAAAACATTCAGTACTTC. It yields the protein CASSRTGGAENIQYF.

The CDR3 region is CASARGTLSYEQYF. DNA of the CDR3: TGTGCCTCAGCGAGGGGGACACTCTCCTACGAGCAGTACTTC. This rearrangement joins TRBV9 to TRBJ2-7, with D maybe TRBD1 (6 bases). The ends were cut back, 10 bases at V and 0 bases at J, with 17 bases in the middle. Looked up from germline, CDR1 is SGDLS and CDR2 is YYNGEE. The CDR3 has 14 amino acids.

J is TRBJ2-1 and V is TRBV5-1; TRBD1 is a possible D gene (6 bases). The CDR3 sequence is 18 residues long. Germline V CDR1 and CDR2: SGHRS, YFSETQ. The V and J ends lost 1 base and 9 bases respectively, with 26 bases between them. In DNA, the CDR3 is TGCGCCAGCAGCTTGTTCGGCAGGGGTGAGACCTGGGGGTCTGAGCAGTTCTTC. Its translation: CASSLFGRGETWGSEQFF.

The chain uses TRBV7-2 and TRBJ2-7; no definite D call. Trimming pared 2 bases from V and 2 bases from J, leaving 10 bases between. Germline V CDR1 and CDR2: SGHTA, FQGNSA. This CDR3 comprises 14 residues. CDR3 coding DNA: TGTGCCAGCAGCTTAACGGCTAGTGCCTACGAGCAGTACTTC. It codes for CASSLTASAYEQYF.

This chain links TRBV5-1 with TRBJ1-1; D unclear. The CDR3 consists of 14 residues. Germline CDR1 SGHRS, CDR2 YFSETQ. V lost 2 bases, J lost 2 bases, and 10 bases lay in between. CDR3 in DNA: TGCGCCAGCAGCTTTAATCCGGTCAACACTGAAGCTTTCTTT. Translated: CASSFNPVNTEAFF.

This chain connects TRBV27 to TRBJ2-1, with 7 bases identical to TRBD1. The CDR3 contains 12 residues. J was trimmed by 15 bases and V by 2 bases; bases with no gene match: 7. In germline, CDR1 is MNHEY, CDR2 SMNVEV (reference sequence). For the CDR3, the DNA is TGTGCCAGCAGTTTACTAGGGGGCGGGCCGTTCTTC. Protein: CASSLLGGGPFF.

This clone was found once. This chain joins TRBV12-3 or TRBV12-4 and TRBJ1-5; no clear D gene. The CDR3 runs to 13 residues. The V gene lost 7 bases and the J gene lost 5 bases, with 12 bases spanning the gap. Here the CDR3 reads CASTAALHQPQHF. The DNA for the CDR3 is TGTGCCAGCACAGCGGCCCTCCATCAGCCCCAGCATTTT.

This sequence joins TRBV29-1 and TRBJ2-1; D perhaps matches TRBD2 (6 bases). V lost 1 base, J lost 0 bases, and 13 bases lay in between. There are 16 residues in the CDR3. Germline V gene data show CDR1 as SQVTM and CDR2 as ANQGSEA. The CDR3 DNA reads as TGCAGCGTTGAAGGGGAGGACCTCCTCTCCTACAATGAGCAGTTCTTC. This translates into CSVEGEDLLSYNEQFF.

The chain has TRBV19 and TRBJ1-6; unclear D gene. Germline loops: CDR1 LNHDA, CDR2 SQIVND (reference sequence). Trimming took 3 bases from V and 7 from J, leaving 10 bases between them. There are 14 residues in the CDR3. CDR3 residues: CASSIYSPNSPLHF. The CDR3 bases are TGTGCCAGTAGTATTTACAGTCCAAATTCACCCCTCCACTTT.

This clone appeared a few times. This chain uses TRBV7-6 with TRBJ1-3; the D is unclear. The CDR3 sequence is 16 residues long. V shed 2 bases and J shed 0 bases, with 11 bases lying between them. CDR1 SGHVS and CDR2 FNYEAQ come from the germline V gene. The CDR3 nucleotides are TGTGCCAGCAGCTTAAGTATCCGGGGCTCTGGAAACACCATATATTTT. This gives the protein CASSLSIRGSGNTIYF.

The genes are TRBV2 and TRBJ1-6; no firm D call. The length of the CDR3 is 14 residues. Germline V gene lookup returns CDR1 SNHLY and CDR2 FYNNEI. V lost 4 bases, J lost 4 bases, and 8 bases lay in between. Written as DNA, the CDR3 is TGTGCCAGCAGTGTTCTCGGGTATAATTCACCCCTCCACTTT. Translation: CASSVLGYNSPLHF. Variable domain in full (rest from reference TRBV2 and TRBJ1-6): EPEVTQTPSHQVTQMGQEVILRCVPISNHLYFYWYRQILGQKVEFLVSFYNNEISEKSEIFDDQFSVERPDGSNFTLKIRSTKLEDSAMYFCASSVLGYNSPLHFGNGTRLTVT.

The count of this clone is one. This rearrangement joins TRBV6-6 to TRBJ2-3; possible D gene TRBD2, 5 bases. The CDR3 spans 12 residues. Germline V lookup: CDR1 MNHNY, CDR2 SVGAGI (reference sequence). Trimming cost V 3 bases and J 5 bases, with 6 bases left between them. CDR3 coding DNA: TGTGCCAGCAGTTATCGGGGAGATACGCAGTATTTT. Translated: CASSYRGDTQYF.

The chain has TRBV4-1 and TRBJ1-4, with D maybe TRBD1 (6 bases). Trimming pared 0 bases from V and 8 bases from J, leaving 13 bases between. Germline V lookup: CDR1 MGHRA, CDR2 YSYEKL. There are 15 residues in the CDR3. The CDR3 sequence is CASSQEVTGNEKLFF. CDR3 DNA sequence: TGCGCCAGCAGCCAAGAAGTAACAGGGAACGAAAAACTGTTTTTT.

The chain uses TRBV9 and TRBJ1-1; D unresolved. This CDR3 is built from 14 residues. The V gene's germline CDR1 is SGDLS and CDR2 YYNGEE. The V end lost 6 bases, the J end lost 4 bases, and 16 bases lay between the germline ends. This CDR3 is CASTPVVGVTEAFF. For the CDR3, the DNA is TGTGCCAGCACCCCGGTTGTGGGCGTCACTGAAGCTTTCTTT.

This clone was recorded only once. The chain is built from TRBV4-1 and TRBJ1-2; D gene ambiguous. Germline V lookup: CDR1 MGHRA, CDR2 YSYEKL. This CDR3 spans 15 amino acids. Trimming took off 4 bases at V and 0 bases at J, with 12 bases between the two ends. The CDR3 region has the DNA TGCGCCAGCAGCCTCCAGGCCCAGACTAACTATGGCTACACCTTC. This encodes CASSLQAQTNYGYTF.

This CDR3 is CASSLSGQGAGEQYF. The CDR3 DNA is TGTGCCAGCAGCTTGTCGGGACAGGGGGCGGGTGAGCAGTACTTC. The rearrangement joins TRBV5-5 to TRBJ2-7; 12 bases align to TRBD1. V gave up 1 base and J gave up 7 bases; unmatched junction bases: 6. The CDR3 runs 15 residues. Germline V gene data show CDR1 as SGHKS and CDR2 as YYEKEE (reference sequence).

This clone has just one count. The V gene is TRBV27, the J gene TRBJ1-6; 7 nucleotides align to TRBD1. Per the germline V gene, CDR1 is MNHEY and CDR2 is SMNVEV (reference sequence). J gave up 5 bases and V 4 bases, and 2 bases lay outside the gene matches. This CDR3 spans 14 amino acids. CDR3 sequence (DNA): TGTGCCAGCAGTTCGGGACAGCATAATTCACCCCTCCACTTT. It codes for CASSSGQHNSPLHF.

The V and J genes are TRBV3-1 (or the pseudogene TRBV3-2) and TRBJ2-7, with 9 bases matching TRBD1. Germline-derived CDR1 and CDR2 are LGHDT and YNNKEL (reference sequence). The CDR3 is made up of 15 amino acids. Germline trimming cut 4 bases from V and 2 bases from J; bases unmatched to any gene: 6. CDR3 bases: TGTGCCAGCAGCCGAACCGGGACAGGGACCTACGAGCAGTACTTC. This sequence encodes CASSRTGTGTYEQYF.

The J gene is TRBJ2-2, the V gene TRBV4-1; the D is unclear. Looked up from germline, CDR1 is MGHRA and CDR2 is YSYEKL. The CDR3 loop spans 17 amino acids. V lost 2 bases to trimming and J lost 4 bases, with 17 bases between them. CDR3 sequence: CASSQRPTFMFTGELFF. CDR3 coding DNA: TGCGCCAGCAGCCAACGCCCCACATTCATGTTCACCGGGGAGCTGTTTTTT.

The chain has TRBV19 and TRBJ1-4, with no clear D. CDR3 length equals 14 residues. The V end was cut by 7 bases, the J end by 0 bases, with 9 bases between. Per germline, CDR1 LNHDA and CDR2 SQIVND (reference sequence). CDR3 loop: CASKQPATNEKLFF. CDR3 DNA: TGTGCCAGTAAGCAACCTGCAACTAATGAAAAACTGTTTTTT. The full variable domain, completed using reference TRBV19 and TRBJ1-4, is DGGITQSPKYLFRKEGQNVTLSCEQNLNHDAMYWYRQDPGQGLRLIYYSQIVNDFQKGDIAEGYSVSREKKESFPLTVTSAQKNPTAFYLCASKQPATNEKLFFGSGTQLSVL.